The 15 T cell receptor beta chains below come from one sample, sequenced in a study of T cells in Graves' hyperthyroidism and ophthalmopathy. Regions amplified from RNA transcripts were the TCR beta CDR3 regions. During a first-round RT-PCR of the TCR CDR3, the HTBI primer set was used. TCRdb re-derived calls from the multiplex PCR reads in MiXCR, one entry per CDR3 protein. The data show about 480,000 distinct CDR3 sequences, approximately 14% seen once. The sample comprised blood. The source is a woman aged 18-29 years with Graves' hyperthyroidism.

The rearrangement links TRBV19 to TRBJ2-3; D not resolved. Per germline, CDR1 LNHDA and CDR2 SQIVND (reference sequence). The CDR3 has 14 amino acids. Trimming shortened V by 1 base and J by 5 bases, and 10 bases separated the two germline ends. CDR3: CASSIGDSLDTQYF. The DNA of the CDR3 is TGTGCCAGTAGTATAGGAGACTCACTAGATACGCAGTATTTT. Complete variable domain (other parts from reference TRBV19 and TRBJ2-3): DGGITQSPKYLFRKEGQNVTLSCEQNLNHDAMYWYRQDPGQGLRLIYYSQIVNDFQKGDIAEGYSVSREKKESFPLTVTSAQKNPTAFYLCASSIGDSLDTQYFGPGTRLTVL.

This clonotype was seen more than once but under ten times. This rearrangement joins TRBV9 to TRBJ1-3, with 8 bases fitting TRBD1. Germline V gene data show CDR1 as SGDLS and CDR2 as YYNGEE. The CDR3 runs to 18 residues. As DNA, the CDR3 is TGTGCAACTGAGGTGGAGACAGGGGCCCATCCCTCTGGAAACACCATATATTTT. Translation: CATEVETGAHPSGNTIYF.

This clonotype occurred many times. CDR3 DNA sequence: TGTGCCAGCAGTTTAACTGAAGCTTTCTTT. Protein sequence: CASSLTEAFF. The rearrangement links TRBV12-3 or TRBV12-4 to TRBJ1-1; the D is unclear. The CDR3 extends over 10 amino acids. V lost 2 bases, J lost 5 bases, and 0 bases lay in between.

This clonotype came up many times. This chain links TRBV11-2 with TRBJ2-5; 9 bases map to TRBD1. The CDR3 contains 14 residues. Germline V CDR1 and CDR2: SGHAT, FQNNGV. J was trimmed by 3 bases and V by 5 bases; bases with no gene match: 4. This chain's CDR3 is CASSPGTGKETQYF. The CDR3 coding sequence is TGTGCCAGCAGCCCCGGGACAGGGAAAGAGACCCAGTACTTC.

A few counts support this clonotype. J is TRBJ1-5 and V is TRBV7-9; TRBD1 is a possible D gene (6 bases). Between the trimmed V and J ends, which lost 4 bases and 1 base, there was a span of 8 bases. Germline assignment: CDR1 SEHNR and CDR2 FQNEAQ (reference sequence). CDR3 length: 14 residues. CDR3 sequence reads: CASSSGQSNQPQHF. CDR3 in DNA: TGTGCCAGCAGCTCGGGACAAAGCAATCAGCCCCAGCATTTT. The whole variable domain, remainder taken from reference TRBV7-9 and TRBJ1-5, is DTGVSQNPRHKITKRGQNVTFRCDPISEHNRLYWYRQTLGQGPEFLTYFQNEAQLEKSRLLSDRFSAERPKGSFSTLEIQRTEQGDSAMYLCASSSGQSNQPQHFGDGTRLSIL.

For the CDR3, the DNA is TGTGCCAGCAGGGGAACCTACGAGCAGTACTTC. Its translation is CASRGTYEQYF. This rearrangement joins TRBV4-2 to TRBJ2-7; D is unresolved. V lost 6 bases and J 2 bases, leaving 5 bases between the germline ends. Germline V gene lookup returns CDR1 LGHNA and CDR2 YNFKEQ. There are 11 residues in the CDR3.

About this clonotype: This clone may be a read error of a much larger clone one base away. The chain uses TRBV5-8 and TRBJ1-1; D gene unclear. CDR1 is SGHTS and CDR2 is YDEGEE in the germline V gene. This CDR3 has 17 amino acids. Trimming removed 7 bases at V and 0 bases at J, with 22 bases between. CDR3 amino acids: CASPPPPHDGMNTEAFF. The CDR3 coding sequence is TGTGCCAGCCCCCCCCCCCCCCATGACGGAATGAACACTGAAGCTTTCTTT. Complete variable domain (other parts from reference TRBV5-8 and TRBJ1-1): EAGVTQSPTHLIKTRGQQATLRCSPISGHTSVYWYQQALGLGLQFLLWYDEGEERNRGNFPPRFSGRQFPNYSSELNVNALELEDSALYLCASPPPPHDGMNTEAFFGQGTRLTVV.

This clonotype occurred many times. This chain links TRBV18 with TRBJ2-5; D is perhaps TRBD2 (5 bases). CDR1 is KGHSH, CDR2 LQKENI, per germline. The V gene lost 4 bases and the J gene lost 4 bases, with 16 bases spanning the gap. The CDR3 consists of 15 residues. The CDR3 coding sequence is TGTGCCAGCTCACACTCCGAGGCGGGTGCAGAGACCCAGTACTTC. Translated, it gives CASSHSEAGAETQYF.

Details on this clonotype: A much larger clone differs from this one at a single base, so this may be a read error. This is likely a read error, given that the CDR3 carries no conserved phenylalanine or tryptophan at its end. The chain recombines TRBV30 with TRBJ1-2; D unresolved. The germline V gene encodes CDR1 GTSNPN and CDR2 SVGIG (reference sequence). The CDR3 has 12 amino acids. The V end was cut by 0 bases, the J end by 4 bases, with 6 bases between. CDR3 sequence (DNA): TGTGCCTGGAGTGTAGGCACCTATGGCTACACCCTC. Translation gives CAWSVGTYGYTL.

This clonotype was found many times. The gene calls are TRBV19 and TRBJ2-5; D is uncertain. The CDR3 extends over 14 amino acids. The ends were cut back, 5 bases at V and 7 bases at J, with 17 bases in the middle. Germline CDR1 and CDR2: LNHDA and SQIVND (reference sequence). Here the CDR3 DNA reads TGTGCCAGTAGTCAGAGGAGCCCATCGGGGACCCAGTACTTC. Amino acid sequence: CASSQRSPSGTQYF.

This clonotype was detected ten times or more. The V call is TRBV24-1, the J call TRBJ2-5; 8 nucleotides align to TRBD1. The CDR3 has 16 amino acids. Germline assignment: CDR1 KGHDR and CDR2 SFDVKD. The V and J ends lost 1 base and 1 base, in that order; junction bases with no gene match: 4. The DNA of the CDR3 is TGTGCCACCAGTGATTTTGGGACAGGATCCCAAGAGACCCAGTACTTC. Encoded protein: CATSDFGTGSQETQYF.

This clonotype has a count of ten or more. The genes are TRBV3-1 and TRBJ2-6, with a weak D call TRBD1 (5 bases). CDR1 LGHDT and CDR2 YNNKEL come from the germline V gene (reference sequence). Trimming took 3 bases from V and 3 from J, leaving 12 bases between them. This CDR3 contains 16 residues. The CDR3 sequence: CASSHGHGGGANVLTF. In DNA, the CDR3 is TGTGCCAGCAGCCACGGACATGGCGGTGGGGCCAACGTCCTGACTTTC. Full variable domain (remainder filled in from reference TRBV3-1 and TRBJ2-6): DTAVSQTPKYLVTQMGNDKSIKCEQNLGHDTMYWYKQDSKKFLKIMFSYNNKELIINETVPNRFSPKSPDKAHLNLHINSLELGDSAVYFCASSHGHGGGANVLTFGAGSRLTVL.

There are a few counts of this clonotype. The rearrangement uses TRBV29-1 and TRBJ1-1; possible D gene TRBD1, 6 bases. Per the germline V gene, CDR1 is SQVTM and CDR2 is ANQGSEA. The CDR3 is made up of 14 amino acids. The V end was cut by 3 bases, the J end by 2 bases, with 13 bases between. The CDR3 loop reads CSVDAGADNTEAFF. CDR3 DNA: TGCAGCGTTGATGCAGGGGCAGACAACACTGAAGCTTTCTTT.

This clonotype was seen at least ten times. The chain is built from TRBV30 and TRBJ2-1, with 11 bases fitting TRBD2. V dropped 2 bases and J dropped 8; count of bases not matched to a gene: 5. This CDR3 is 14 amino acids long. Germline V gene sequence: CDR1 GTSNPN, CDR2 SVGIG (reference sequence). Here the CDR3 DNA reads TGTGCCTGGAGTTCAACTAGCGGGAGAGATGAGCAGTTCTTC. Its protein product is CAWSSTSGRDEQFF.

Note on this clonotype: A much larger clone lies a single base off, so this may be a read error. This chain joins TRBV20-1 and TRBJ2-7; perhaps TRBD2 as D (6 bases). Germline CDR1 DFQATT, CDR2 SNEGSKA (reference sequence). The CDR3 has 14 amino acids. The CDR3, as DNA: TGCAGTGTTCCACCTCGGCGGGAAACCTACGAGCACTACTTC. Amino acid sequence: CSVPPRRETYEHYF.